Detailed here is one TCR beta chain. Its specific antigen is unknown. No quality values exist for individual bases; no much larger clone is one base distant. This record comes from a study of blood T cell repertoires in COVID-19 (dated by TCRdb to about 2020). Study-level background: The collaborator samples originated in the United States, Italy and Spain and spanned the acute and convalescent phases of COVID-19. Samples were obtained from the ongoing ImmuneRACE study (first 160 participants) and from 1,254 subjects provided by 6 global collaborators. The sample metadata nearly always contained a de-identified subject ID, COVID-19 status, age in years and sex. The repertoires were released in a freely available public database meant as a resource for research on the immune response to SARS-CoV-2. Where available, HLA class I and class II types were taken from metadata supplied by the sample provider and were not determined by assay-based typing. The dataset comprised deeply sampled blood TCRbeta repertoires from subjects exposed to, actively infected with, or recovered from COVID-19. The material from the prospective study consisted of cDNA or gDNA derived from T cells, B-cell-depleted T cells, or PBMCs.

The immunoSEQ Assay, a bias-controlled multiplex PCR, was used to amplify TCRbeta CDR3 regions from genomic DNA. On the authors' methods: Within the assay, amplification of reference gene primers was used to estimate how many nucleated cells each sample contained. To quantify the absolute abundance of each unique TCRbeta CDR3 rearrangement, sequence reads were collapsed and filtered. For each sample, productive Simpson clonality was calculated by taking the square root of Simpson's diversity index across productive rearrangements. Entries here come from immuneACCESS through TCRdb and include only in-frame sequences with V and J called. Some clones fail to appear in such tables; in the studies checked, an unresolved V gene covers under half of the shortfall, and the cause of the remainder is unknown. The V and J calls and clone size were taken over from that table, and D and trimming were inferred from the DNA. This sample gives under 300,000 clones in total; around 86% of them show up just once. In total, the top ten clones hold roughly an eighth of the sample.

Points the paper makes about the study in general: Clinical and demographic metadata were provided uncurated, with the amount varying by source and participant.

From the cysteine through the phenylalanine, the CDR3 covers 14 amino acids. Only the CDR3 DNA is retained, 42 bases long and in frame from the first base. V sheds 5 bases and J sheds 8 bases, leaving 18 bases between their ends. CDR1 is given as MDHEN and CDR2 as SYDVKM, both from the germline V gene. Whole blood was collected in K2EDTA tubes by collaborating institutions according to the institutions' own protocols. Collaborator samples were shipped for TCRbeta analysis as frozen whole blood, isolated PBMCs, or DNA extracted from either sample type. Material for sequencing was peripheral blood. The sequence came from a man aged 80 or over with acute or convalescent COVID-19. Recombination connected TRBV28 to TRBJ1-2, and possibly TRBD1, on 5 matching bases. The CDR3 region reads CASSPSTGGKGYTF. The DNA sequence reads TGTGCCAGCAGTCCGTCGACGGGGGGGAAAGGCTACACCTTC.